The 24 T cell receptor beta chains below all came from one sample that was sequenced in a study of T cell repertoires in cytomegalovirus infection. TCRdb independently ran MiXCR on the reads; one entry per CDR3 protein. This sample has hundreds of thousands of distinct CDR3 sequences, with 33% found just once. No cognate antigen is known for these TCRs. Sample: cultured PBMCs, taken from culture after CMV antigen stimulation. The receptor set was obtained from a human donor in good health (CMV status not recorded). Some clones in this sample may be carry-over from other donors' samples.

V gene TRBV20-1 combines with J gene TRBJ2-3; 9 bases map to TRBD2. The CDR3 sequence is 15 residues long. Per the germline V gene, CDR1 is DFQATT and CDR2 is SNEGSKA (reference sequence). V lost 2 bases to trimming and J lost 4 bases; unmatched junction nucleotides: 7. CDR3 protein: CSARPGTSLADTQYF. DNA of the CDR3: TGCAGTGCTAGACCCGGGACTAGCCTCGCAGATACGCAGTATTTT.

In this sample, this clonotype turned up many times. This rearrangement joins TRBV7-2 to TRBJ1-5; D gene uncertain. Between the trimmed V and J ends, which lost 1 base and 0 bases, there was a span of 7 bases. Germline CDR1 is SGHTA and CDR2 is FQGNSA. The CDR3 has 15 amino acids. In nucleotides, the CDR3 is TGTGCCAGCAGCTTAGGGGCCTTTAGCAATCAGCCCCAGCATTTT. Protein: CASSLGAFSNQPQHF.

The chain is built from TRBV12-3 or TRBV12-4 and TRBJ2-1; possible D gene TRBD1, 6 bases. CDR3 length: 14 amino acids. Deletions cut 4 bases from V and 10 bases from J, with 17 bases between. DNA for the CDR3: TGTGCCAGCAGTTCACTAACAGGGACATCGGAGCAGTTCTTC. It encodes CASSSLTGTSEQFF.

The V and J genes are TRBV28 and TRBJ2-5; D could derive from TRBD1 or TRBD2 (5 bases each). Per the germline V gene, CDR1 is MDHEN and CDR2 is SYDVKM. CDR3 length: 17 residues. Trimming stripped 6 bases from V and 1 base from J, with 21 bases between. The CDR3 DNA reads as TGTGCCAGCAGCAGTTTTCGGGGAGTTAGGGGCCAAGAGACCCAGTACTTC. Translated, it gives CASSSFRGVRGQETQYF.

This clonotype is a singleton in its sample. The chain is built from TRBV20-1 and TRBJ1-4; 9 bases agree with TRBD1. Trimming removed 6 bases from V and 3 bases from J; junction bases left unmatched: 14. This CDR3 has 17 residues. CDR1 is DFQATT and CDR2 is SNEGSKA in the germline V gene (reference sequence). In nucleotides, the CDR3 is TGCAGTGCATACAGGGGGCGCGGAACACGAGCTAATGAAAAACTGTTTTTT. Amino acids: CSAYRGRGTRANEKLFF.

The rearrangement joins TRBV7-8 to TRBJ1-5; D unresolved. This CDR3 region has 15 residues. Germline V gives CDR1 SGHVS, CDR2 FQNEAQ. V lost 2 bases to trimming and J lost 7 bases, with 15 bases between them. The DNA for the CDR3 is TGTGCCAGCAGCTTACGCGAGGGCGCTTTCCAGCCCCAGCATTTT. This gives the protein CASSLREGAFQPQHF.

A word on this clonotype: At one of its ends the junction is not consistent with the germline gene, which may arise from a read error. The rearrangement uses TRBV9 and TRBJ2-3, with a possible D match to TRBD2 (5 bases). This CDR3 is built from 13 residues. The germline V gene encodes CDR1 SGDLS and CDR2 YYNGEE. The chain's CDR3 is CASSAGSPDTEYF. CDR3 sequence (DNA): TGTGCCAGCAGCGCGGGATCCCCAGATACGGAGTATTTT.

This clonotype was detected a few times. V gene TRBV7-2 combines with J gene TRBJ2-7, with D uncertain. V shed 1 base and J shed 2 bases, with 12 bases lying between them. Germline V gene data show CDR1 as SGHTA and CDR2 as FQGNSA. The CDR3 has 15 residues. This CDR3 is CASSLGVSKAYEQYF. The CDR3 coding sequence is TGTGCCAGCAGCTTAGGAGTCAGTAAGGCCTACGAGCAGTACTTC.

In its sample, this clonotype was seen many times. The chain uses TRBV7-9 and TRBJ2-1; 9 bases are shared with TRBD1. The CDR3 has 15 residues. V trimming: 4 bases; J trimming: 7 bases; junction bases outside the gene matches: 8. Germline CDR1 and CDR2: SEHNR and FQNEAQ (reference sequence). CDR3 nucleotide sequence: TGTGCCAGCAGCTCACCCGGGACAGGGAAGAATGAGCAGTTCTTC. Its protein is CASSSPGTGKNEQFF. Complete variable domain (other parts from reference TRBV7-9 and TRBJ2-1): DTGVSQNPRHKITKRGQNVTFRCDPISEHNRLYWYRQTLGQGPEFLTYFQNEAQLEKSRLLSDRFSAERPKGSFSTLEIQRTEQGDSAMYLCASSSPGTGKNEQFFGPGTRLTVL.

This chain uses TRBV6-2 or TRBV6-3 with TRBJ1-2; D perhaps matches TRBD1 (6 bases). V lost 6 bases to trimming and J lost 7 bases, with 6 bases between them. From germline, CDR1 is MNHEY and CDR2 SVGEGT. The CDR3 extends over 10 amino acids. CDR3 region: CASRDSGYTF. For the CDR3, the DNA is TGTGCCAGCAGGGACAGTGGCTACACCTTC.

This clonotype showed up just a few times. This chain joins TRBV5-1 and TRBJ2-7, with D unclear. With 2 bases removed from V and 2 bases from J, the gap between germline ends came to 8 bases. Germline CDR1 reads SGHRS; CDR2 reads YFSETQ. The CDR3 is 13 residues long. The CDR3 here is CASSFDWTYEQYF. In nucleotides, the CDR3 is TGCGCCAGCAGCTTTGACTGGACCTACGAGCAGTACTTC.

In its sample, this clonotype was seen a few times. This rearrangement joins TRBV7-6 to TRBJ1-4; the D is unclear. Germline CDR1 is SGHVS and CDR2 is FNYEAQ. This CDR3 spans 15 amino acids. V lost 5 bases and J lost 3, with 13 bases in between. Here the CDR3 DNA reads TGTGCCAGCAGCCCGCGTCCCGCGGCTAATGAAAAACTGTTTTTT. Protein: CASSPRPAANEKLFF.

The CDR3 region has the DNA TGTGCCAGCAGCTTAGGGCCCAGGTCGGCCCAGCATTTT. It specifies CASSLGPRSAQHF. J is TRBJ1-5 and V is TRBV7-2, with D unclear. The CDR3 spans 13 residues. Germline-derived CDR1 and CDR2 are SGHTA and FQGNSA. V lost 1 base and J lost 11, with 12 bases in between.

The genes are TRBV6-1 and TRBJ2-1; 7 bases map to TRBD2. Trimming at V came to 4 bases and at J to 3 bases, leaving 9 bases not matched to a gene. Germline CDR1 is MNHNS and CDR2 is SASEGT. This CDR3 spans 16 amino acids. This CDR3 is CASSVPSGLIYNEQFF. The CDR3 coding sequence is TGTGCCAGCAGTGTCCCTAGCGGCCTTATCTACAATGAGCAGTTCTTC.

The CDR3 loop is CSVPGVSYGYTF. CDR3 coding DNA: TGCAGCGTTCCAGGGGTTTCGTATGGCTACACCTTC. This sequence joins TRBV29-1 and TRBJ1-2; a weak D match, TRBD1 (6 bases). The CDR3 sequence is 12 residues long. V was shortened by 5 bases and J by 5 bases, with 12 bases between the two germline ends. From germline, CDR1 is SQVTM and CDR2 ANQGSEA. Filled out from reference TRBV29-1 and TRBJ1-2, the complete variable domain reads SAVISQKPSRDICQRGTSLTIQCQVDSQVTMMFWYRQQPGQSLTLIATANQGSEATYESGFVIDKFPISRPNLTFSTLTVSNMSPEDSSIYLCSVPGVSYGYTFGSGTRLTVV.

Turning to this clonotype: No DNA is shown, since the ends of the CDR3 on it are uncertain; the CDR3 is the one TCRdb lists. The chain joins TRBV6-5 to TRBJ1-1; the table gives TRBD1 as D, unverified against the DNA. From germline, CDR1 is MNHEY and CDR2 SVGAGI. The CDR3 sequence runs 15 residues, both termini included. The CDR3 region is CASSSTRRAGTEAFF.

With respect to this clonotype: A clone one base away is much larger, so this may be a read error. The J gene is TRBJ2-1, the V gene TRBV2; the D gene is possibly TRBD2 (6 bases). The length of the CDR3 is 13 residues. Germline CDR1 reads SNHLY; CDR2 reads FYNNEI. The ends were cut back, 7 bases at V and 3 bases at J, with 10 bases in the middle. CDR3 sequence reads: CASTMTSYNEQFF. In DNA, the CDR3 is TGTGCCAGCACCATGACTAGCTACAATGAGCAGTTCTTC.

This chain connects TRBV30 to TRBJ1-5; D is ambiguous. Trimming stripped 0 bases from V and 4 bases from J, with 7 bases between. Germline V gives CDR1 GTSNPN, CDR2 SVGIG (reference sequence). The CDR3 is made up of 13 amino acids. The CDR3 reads CAWSVDRNQPQHF. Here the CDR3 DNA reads TGTGCCTGGAGTGTAGATAGGAATCAGCCCCAGCATTTT.

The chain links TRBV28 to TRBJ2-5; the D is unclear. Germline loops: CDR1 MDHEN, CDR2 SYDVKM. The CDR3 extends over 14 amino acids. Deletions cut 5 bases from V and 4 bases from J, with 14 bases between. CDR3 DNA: TGTGCCAGCAGTACGGACCCAAGTATAGAGACCCAGTACTTC. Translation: CASSTDPSIETQYF.

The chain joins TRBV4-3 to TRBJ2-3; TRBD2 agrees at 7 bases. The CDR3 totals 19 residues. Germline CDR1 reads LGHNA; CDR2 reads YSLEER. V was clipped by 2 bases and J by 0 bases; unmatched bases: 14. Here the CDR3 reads CASSQSRGSGLLSTDTQYF. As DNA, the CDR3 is TGCGCCAGCAGCCAATCCCGGGGTAGCGGGTTACTTAGCACAGATACGCAGTATTTT.

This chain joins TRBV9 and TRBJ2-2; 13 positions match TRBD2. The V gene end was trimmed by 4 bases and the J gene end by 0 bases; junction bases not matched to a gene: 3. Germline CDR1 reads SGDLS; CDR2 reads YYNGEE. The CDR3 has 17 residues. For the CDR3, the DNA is TGTGCCAGCAGCAGGGGGACTAGCGGGGCGAACACCGGGGAGCTGTTTTTT. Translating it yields CASSRGTSGANTGELFF.

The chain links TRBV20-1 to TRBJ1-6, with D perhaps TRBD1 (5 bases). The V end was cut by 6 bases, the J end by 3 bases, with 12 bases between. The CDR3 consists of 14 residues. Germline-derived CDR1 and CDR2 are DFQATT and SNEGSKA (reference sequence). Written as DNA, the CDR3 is TGCAGTGCCCCGGGACTGATCTATAATTCACCCCTCCACTTT. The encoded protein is CSAPGLIYNSPLHF.

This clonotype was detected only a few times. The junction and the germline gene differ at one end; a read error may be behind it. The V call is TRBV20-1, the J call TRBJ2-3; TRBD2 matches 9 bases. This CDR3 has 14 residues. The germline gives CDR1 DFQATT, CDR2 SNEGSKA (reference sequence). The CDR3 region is CSATGGTSIDTQYF. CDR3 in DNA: TGCAGTGCTACCGGCGGGACTAGCATAGATACGCAGTATTTT.

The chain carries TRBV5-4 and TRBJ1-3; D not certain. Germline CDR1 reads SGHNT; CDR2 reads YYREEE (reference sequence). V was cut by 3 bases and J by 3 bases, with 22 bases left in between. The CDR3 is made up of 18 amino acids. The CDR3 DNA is TGTGCCAGCAGCTACAACCTGGACGGAGCTCTCGGTGGAAACACCATATATTTT. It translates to CASSYNLDGALGGNTIYF.